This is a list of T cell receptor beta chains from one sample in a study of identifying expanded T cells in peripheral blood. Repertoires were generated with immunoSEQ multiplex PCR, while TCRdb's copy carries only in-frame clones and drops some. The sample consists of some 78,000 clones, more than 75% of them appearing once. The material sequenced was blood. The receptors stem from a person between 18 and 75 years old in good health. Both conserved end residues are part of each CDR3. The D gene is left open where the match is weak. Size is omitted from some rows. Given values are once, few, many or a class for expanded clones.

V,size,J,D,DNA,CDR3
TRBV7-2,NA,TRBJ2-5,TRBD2,TGTGCCAGCAGCGCGAAGACGGGGGGTATTGAGACCCAGTACTTC,CASSAKTGGIETQYF
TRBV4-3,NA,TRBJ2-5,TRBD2,TGCGCCAGCAGCCAAGATGTCCTAGCGGGGGGCCTGGAGACCCAGTACTTC,CASSQDVLAGGLETQYF
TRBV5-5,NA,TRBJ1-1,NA,TGTGCCAGCGGCTTACGGGGATCTACTAACACTGAAGCTTTCTTT,CASGLRGSTNTEAFF
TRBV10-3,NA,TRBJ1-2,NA,TGTGCCATCACCCGGACAGAGGGACTTGATGGCTACACCTTC,CAITRTEGLDGYTF
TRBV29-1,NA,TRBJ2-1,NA,TGCAGCGTTCCCAGATACAATGAGCAGTTCTTC,CSVPRYNEQFF
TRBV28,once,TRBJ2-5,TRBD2,TGTGCCAGCAGTCCGTTAAGACTAGCGCCCGAGCAAGAGACCCAGTACTTC,CASSPLRLAPEQETQYF
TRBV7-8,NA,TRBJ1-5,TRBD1,TGTGCCAGCAGCCCGGGACAGGGTGTAAATCAGCCCCAGCATTTT,CASSPGQGVNQPQHF
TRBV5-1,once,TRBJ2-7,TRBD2,TGCGCCAGCAGCTTTAAGCCTAGCGGGGGTTTTGGCTACGAGCAGTACTTC,CASSFKPSGGFGYEQYF
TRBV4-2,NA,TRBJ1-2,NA,TGTGCCAGCAGCCTACAACCAGGTGACAGATCATCGGTGTACGGGTCAAACTATGGCTACACCTTC,CASSLQPGDRSSVYGSNYGYTF
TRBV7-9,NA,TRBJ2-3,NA,TGTGCCAGCAGCTTAGCTCCAGGAGATACGCAGTATTTT,CASSLAPGDTQYF
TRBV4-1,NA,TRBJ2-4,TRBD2,TGCGCCAGCAGCCTAGGACTAGCGGCGATAAACATTCAGTACTTC,CASSLGLAAINIQYF
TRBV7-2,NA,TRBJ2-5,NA,TGTGCCAGCAGCTCAGAAGGCGGTCAGACCCAGTACTTC,CASSSEGGQTQYF
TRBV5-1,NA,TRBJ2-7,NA,TGCGCCAGCAGCTTGGGGGGCGGGTACGAGCAGTACTTC,CASSLGGGYEQYF
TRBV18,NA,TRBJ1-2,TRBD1,TGTGCCAGCTCCCCGGACAGGGCTCATGGCTACACCTTC,CASSPDRAHGYTF